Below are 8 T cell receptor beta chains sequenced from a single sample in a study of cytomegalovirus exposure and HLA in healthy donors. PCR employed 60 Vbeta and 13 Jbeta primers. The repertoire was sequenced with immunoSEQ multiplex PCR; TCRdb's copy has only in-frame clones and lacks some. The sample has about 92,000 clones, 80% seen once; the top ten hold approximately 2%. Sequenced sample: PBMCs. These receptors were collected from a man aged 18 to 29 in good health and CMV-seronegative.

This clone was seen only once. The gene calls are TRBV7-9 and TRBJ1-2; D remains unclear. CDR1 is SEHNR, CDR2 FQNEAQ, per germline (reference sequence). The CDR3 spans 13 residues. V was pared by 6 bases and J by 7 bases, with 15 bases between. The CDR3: CASSPGSVGGYTF. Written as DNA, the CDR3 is TGTGCCAGCAGTCCCGGGTCAGTGGGTGGCTACACCTTC. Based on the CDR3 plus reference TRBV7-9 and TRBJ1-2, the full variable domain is DTGVSQNPRHKITKRGQNVTFRCDPISEHNRLYWYRQTLGQGPEFLTYFQNEAQLEKSRLLSDRFSAERPKGSFSTLEIQRTEQGDSAMYLCASSPGSVGGYTFGSGTRLTVV.

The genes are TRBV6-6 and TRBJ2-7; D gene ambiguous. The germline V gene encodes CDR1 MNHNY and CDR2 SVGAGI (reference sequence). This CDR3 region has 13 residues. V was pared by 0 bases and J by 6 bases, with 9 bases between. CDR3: CASSYSNLSEQYF. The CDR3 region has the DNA TGTGCCAGCAGTTACTCGAACTTGAGCGAGCAGTACTTC.

As DNA, the CDR3 is TGTGCCATCAGTGACCGTTCGAGGACTAGCGGGGGAAGAACGGATACGCAGTATTTT. Translating gives CAISDRSRTSGGRTDTQYF. V and J are TRBV10-3 and TRBJ2-3, with 13 positions matching TRBD2. The CDR3 runs to 19 residues. Germline values: CDR1 ENHRY, CDR2 SYGVKD. Trimming at V came to 3 bases and at J to 6 bases, leaving 15 bases not matched to a gene.

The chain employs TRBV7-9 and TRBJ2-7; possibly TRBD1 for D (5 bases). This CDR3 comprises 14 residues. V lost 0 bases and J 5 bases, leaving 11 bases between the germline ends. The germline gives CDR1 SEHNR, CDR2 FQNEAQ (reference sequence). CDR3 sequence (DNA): TGTGCCAGCAGCTTAGCAGGGGCGGTCGACGAGCAGTACTTC. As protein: CASSLAGAVDEQYF. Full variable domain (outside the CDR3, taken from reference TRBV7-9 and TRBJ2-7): DTGVSQNPRHKITKRGQNVTFRCDPISEHNRLYWYRQTLGQGPEFLTYFQNEAQLEKSRLLSDRFSAERPKGSFSTLEIQRTEQGDSAMYLCASSLAGAVDEQYFGPGTRLTVT.

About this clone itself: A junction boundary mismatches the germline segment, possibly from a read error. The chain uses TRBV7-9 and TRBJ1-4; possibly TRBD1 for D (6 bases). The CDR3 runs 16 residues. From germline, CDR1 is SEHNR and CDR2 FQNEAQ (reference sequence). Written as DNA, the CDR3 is TGTTCCAGCAGCCAACCCATTTGGGGGGGCCGTGAAAAACTGTTTTTT. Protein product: CSSSQPIWGGREKLFF.

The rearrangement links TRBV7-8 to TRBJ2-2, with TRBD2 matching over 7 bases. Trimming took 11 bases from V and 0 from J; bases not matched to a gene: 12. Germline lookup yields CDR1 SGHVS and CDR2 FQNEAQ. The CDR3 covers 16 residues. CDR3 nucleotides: TGTGCCTCCGATCGGATCGGGGGGACGAACACCGGGGAGCTGTTTTTT. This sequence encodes CASDRIGGTNTGELFF.

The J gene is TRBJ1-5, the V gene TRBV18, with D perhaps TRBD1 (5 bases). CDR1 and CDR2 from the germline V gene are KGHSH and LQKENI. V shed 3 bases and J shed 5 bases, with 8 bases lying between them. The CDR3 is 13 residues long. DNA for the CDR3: TGTGCCAGCTCACCTGACAGAGATCAGCCCCAGCATTTT. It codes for CASSPDRDQPQHF.

CDR3 coding DNA: TGTGCCAGCAGCTGGGCTGGGGGGGAAGGCTACACCTTC. This gives the protein CASSWAGGEGYTF. This chain joins TRBV5-6 and TRBJ1-2, with a tentative D call TRBD1 (5 bases). This CDR3 is built from 13 residues. Trimming took off 3 bases at V and 8 bases at J, with 14 bases between the two ends. Looked up from germline, CDR1 is SGHDT and CDR2 is YYEEEE. Supplemented by reference TRBV5-6 and TRBJ1-2, the full variable domain reads DAGVTQSPTHLIKTRGQQVTLRCSPKSGHDTVSWYQQALGQGPQFIFQYYEEEERQRGNFPDRFSGHQFPNYSSELNVNALLLGDSALYLCASSWAGGEGYTFGSGTRLTVV.